This TCR beta chain was sequenced for a study of technical replicates of blood from a handful of donors. The method was immunoSEQ multiplex PCR; TCRdb's version includes in-frame clones alone and lacks a portion of them. The sample holds 65,000 to 90,000 clones, 90% to 95% seen once. In germline, CDR1 is LNHDA, CDR2 SQIVND (reference sequence). Germline trimming cut 3 bases from V and 8 bases from J; bases unmatched to any gene: 12. The CDR3 totals 15 residues. The J gene is TRBJ1-1, the V gene TRBV19, with TRBD1 matching 7 bases. The receptor comes from a human donor in good health. Material for sequencing was T cells isolated from PBMCs. CDR3 loop: CASSIDRERLGEAFF. In nucleotides, the CDR3 is TGTGCCAGTAGTATCGACAGGGAAAGGTTAGGAGAAGCTTTCTTT.